This T cell receptor (beta chain) was captured by sequencing in a study of Ad26.COV2.S vaccination and SARS-CoV-2 variants. The wider study: Donor got 5x10^10 or 1x10^11 viral particles of Ad26.COV2.S.

Points on this clone: Its antigen is not identified.

The treatment: 15 to 20 received Ad26.COV2.S at low or high dose, single or two shots; several received placebo; per-sample allocation not given. After the first vaccine or placebo injection, samples were drawn on day 63. General observations from the study: Assessments of TCR breadth and depth may have underestimated the total T cell responses.

Profiled with immunoSEQ multiplex PCR; TCRdb holds only in-frame clones, not every one. The sample contains about 350,000 clones, approximately 90% of which appear only once. The CDR3 length is 16 residues. Germline CDR1 and CDR2: SGHKS and YYEKEE (reference sequence). With 1 base clipped from V and 3 bases from J, the junction kept 5 bases outside the gene matches. This chain links TRBV5-5 with TRBJ2-7; TRBD2 agrees at 12 bases. The sequenced sample was peripheral blood, obtained in a trial of Ad26.COV2.S vaccine versus placebo. The source of this sequence is a person between 18 and 59 years old who received the Ad26.COV2.S COVID-19 vaccine or a placebo. The CDR3: CASSLLAGGPRYEQYF. DNA of the CDR3: TGTGCCAGCAGCTTGCTAGCGGGAGGGCCCCGCTACGAGCAGTACTTC. The entire variable domain, with the rest obtained from reference TRBV5-5 and TRBJ2-7, is as follows: DAGVTQSPTHLIKTRGQQVTLRCSPISGHKSVSWYQQVLGQGPQFIFQYYEKEERGRGNFPDRFSARQFPNYSSELNVNALLLGDSALYLCASSLLAGGPRYEQYFGPGTRLTVT.